This T cell receptor beta chain comes out of a study of T cell responses to AZD1222 COVID-19 vaccine (dated by TCRdb to the early 2020s). In terms of the full investigation: A total of approximately 240 trial participants underwent TCR sequencing, of whom roughly 210 had received two doses of AZD1222 and around 25 had received two doses of the MenACWY control vaccine. Trial participants were enrolled into age subgroups of 18-55, 56-69 and 70-plus years, which contained about 150, 28 and 57 TCR-sequenced participants, respectively. Overall study results and their limits: Because no day 14 peak-response samples were available, repertoires were characterized only after the peak T cell response. Participants were mostly white British and included more females than males, and it was suggested by the authors that clonal diversity may have been underestimated. CD4 TCRs associated with the vaccine covered the entire spike protein, and the dominant responses were in regions 160-218 and 743-854. In the small 56-69-year group, the increase in depth fell short of significance, most likely because of low power. Only five or six AZD1222 recipients were SARS-CoV-2 seropositive at baseline, limiting conclusions about previously exposed vaccinees. Epitopes outside the regions mutated in the B.1.351 and B.1.1.7 variants were reportedly recognized by nearly half of the unique spike-specific TCRs. After two AZD1222 doses, both the breadth and the depth of spike-specific TCRs were significantly higher than at day 0 and than in MenACWY recipients.

A note on this clone: Its antigen remains unidentified. Base qualities are missing; no much larger clone stands one base away.

The time point label of this sample denotes: about 28 days (+/-7) after the second vaccine dose. AZD1222 recipients with second doses at about 4 weeks or about 12 weeks were pooled, because spike-specific TCR depth and breadth did not differ between schedules. The vaccinee samples were drawn from two UK trials, COV001 and COV002, one of which was a single-blind randomized controlled phase 2/3 trial testing AZD1222 (ChAdOx1 nCoV-19) in healthy adults. Trial participant PBMC samples were collected at day 0 and day 28 after the second dose for TCRbeta chain sequencing. Germline trimming: 8 bases from V, 4 bases from J; junction bases outside gene matches: 9. Via the germline V gene (reference sequence), CDR1 is LNHDA and CDR2 SQIVND. From its cysteine to its phenylalanine, the CDR3 spans 14 amino acids. Here the CDR3 DNA is all that survives: 42 bases in frame from base 1. The CDR3 regions of human TCRbeta chains were analyzed by immunosequencing. The study's processing was this. Repertoire TCRs were matched against a reference library of SARS-CoV-2-specific TCRs generated with the MIRA antigen-specificity platform. Breadth was defined as the fraction of unique TCRs that were SARS-CoV-2-associated, and depth was defined as the fraction of total T cells that were SARS-CoV-2-associated. Using the MIRA data, every spike-specific TCR was mapped to the spike region that the TCR reacted to and assigned to either a CD4 or a CD8 class. Log10-transformed breadth and depth values were compared by one-way ANOVA with Sidak's multiple comparisons tests. What TCRdb holds here is the immuneACCESS table cut down to in-frame rearrangements. Part of the clones is not present; checked against another copy, under half of the missing clones reflect an unresolved V gene, and the others are unexplained. Clone size and the V and J calls come from that table; the DNA yielded D and trimming. This sample is represented by about 180,000 clones; around 90% of them were singletons. The top ten hold approximately 1.9% of the sample.

The sample consisted of peripheral blood, taken 28 days after the second AZD1222 dose. This clonotype was sampled from an adult who received the AZD1222 COVID-19 vaccine. The chain links TRBV19 with TRBJ2-5, and 8 junctional nucleotides match TRBD2. The bases read TGTGCCAGTGGTACTAGCGGCCCTCGAGAGACCCAGTACTTC. Translated, it gives CASGTSGPRETQYF.